The entry that follows covers one T cell receptor beta chain sequence. Treatment of the sample: around 19 received Ad26.COV2.S at low or high dose, single or two shots; roughly five received placebo; per-sample allocation not given. Collection of the samples took place on day 63 after the first injection of vaccine or placebo. This person who donated was an adult of 18-55 years in Boston. This sample was taken from a study of Ad26.COV2.S vaccination and SARS-CoV-2 variants. Overall study: Donor allocation was to the COV1001 Ad26.COV2.S trial arm. Administration of Ad26.COV2.S was intramuscular, either once or twice 56 days apart.

Clones were read by immunoSEQ multiplex PCR, and TCRdb kept only the in-frame ones, dropping some. Among hundreds of thousands of clones listed, about 90% were seen once. There are 14 residues in the CDR3. This receptor was identified in a person between 18 and 60 years old who received the Ad26.COV2.S COVID-19 vaccine or a placebo. The chain links TRBV21-1 to TRBJ2-7. TRBV21-1 is designated a pseudogene. The sequencing here drew on peripheral blood, taken in a trial of Ad26.COV2.S vaccine versus placebo. In DNA form, the CDR3 reads TGTGCCAGCAGCAAAGCCTGGCCAAGACGGTGGGGGTACTTC. Translating gives CASSKAWPRRWGYF.